These 31 T cell receptor beta chains originate from one sample sequenced in a study of blood T cell repertoires in COVID-19. The assay was immunoSEQ multiplex PCR, and TCRdb's table has in-frame clones only and misses some. The sample consists of approximately 440,000 clones, 90% of them appearing once. Sequenced input: PBMCs or T cells enriched from blood (not recorded which). The source of these receptors is a young man who had recovered from COVID-19.

A single count supports this clone. The genes are TRBV5-5 and TRBJ2-1; TRBD2 aligns across 8 bases. V lost 0 bases to trimming and J lost 4 bases; unmatched junction nucleotides: 3. The germline CDR1 and CDR2 sequences are SGHKS and YYEKEE (reference sequence). This CDR3 has 15 residues. This CDR3 reads CASSLAVAGYNEQFF. CDR3 nucleotide sequence: TGTGCCAGCAGCTTGGCGGTAGCGGGGTACAATGAGCAGTTCTTC.

The V call is TRBV27, the J call TRBJ2-1; 9 bases are a match to TRBD2. The V gene end was trimmed by 5 bases and the J gene end by 0 bases; junction bases not matched to a gene: 5. Per germline, CDR1 MNHEY and CDR2 SMNVEV (reference sequence). This CDR3 spans 16 amino acids. The DNA of the CDR3 is TGTGCCAGCAGTCCGATAGCGGGAGACTCCTACAATGAGCAGTTCTTC. This translates into CASSPIAGDSYNEQFF.

The V gene is TRBV9, the J gene TRBJ1-6; possibly TRBD1 for D (6 bases). The V gene lost 3 bases and the J gene lost 8 bases, with 15 bases spanning the gap. The CDR3 is 15 residues long. Germline V lookup: CDR1 SGDLS, CDR2 YYNGEE. The CDR3 bases are TGTGCCAGCAGCGGTGGGGCCCCAGGGGATTCACCCCTCCACTTT. Protein: CASSGGAPGDSPLHF. The full variable domain, in which reference TRBV9 and TRBJ1-6 provide the parts outside the CDR3, is DSGVTQTPKHLITATGQRVTLRCSPRSGDLSVYWYQQSLDQGLQFLIQYYNGEERAKGNILERFSAQQFPDLHSELNLSSLELGDSALYFCASSGGAPGDSPLHFGNGTRLTVT.

The chain combines TRBV19 with TRBJ1-1; tentative D call: TRBD1 (6 bases). The CDR3 is made up of 15 amino acids. Trimming pared 1 base from V and 3 bases from J, leaving 12 bases between. CDR1 LNHDA and CDR2 SQIVND come from the germline V gene (reference sequence). The CDR3 loop is CASSIGGRGHTEAFF. The CDR3 bases are TGTGCCAGTAGTATAGGGGGGCGCGGTCACACTGAAGCTTTCTTT.

The chain links TRBV5-6 to TRBJ1-5, with D unresolved. V shed 0 bases and J shed 5 bases, with 12 bases lying between them. The CDR3 spans 15 residues. Per the germline V gene, CDR1 is SGHDT and CDR2 is YYEEEE. CDR3 residues: CASSLAGSVDQPQHF. CDR3 bases: TGTGCCAGCAGCTTGGCCGGTTCCGTCGATCAGCCCCAGCATTTT. The complete variable domain, with remaining parts taken from reference TRBV5-6 and TRBJ1-5, reads DAGVTQSPTHLIKTRGQQVTLRCSPKSGHDTVSWYQQALGQGPQFIFQYYEEEERQRGNFPDRFSGHQFPNYSSELNVNALLLGDSALYLCASSLAGSVDQPQHFGDGTRLSIL.

This sequence joins TRBV11-2 and TRBJ1-4; no firm D call. Germline V gene data show CDR1 as SGHAT and CDR2 as FQNNGV. Trimming left V 5 bases short and J 8 bases short, with 15 bases between. The length of the CDR3 is 14 residues. Written as DNA, the CDR3 is TGTGCCAGCAGCAATCACGAGACTAGGGAAAAACTGTTTTTT. Translated: CASSNHETREKLFF.

The rearrangement links TRBV5-5 to TRBJ1-4; no firm D call. Trimming stripped 5 bases from V and 3 bases from J, with 11 bases between. This CDR3 is 14 amino acids long. Germline-derived CDR1 and CDR2 are SGHKS and YYEKEE (reference sequence). The CDR3: CASRRGPANEKLFF. DNA of the CDR3: TGTGCCAGCAGGCGCGGGCCAGCTAATGAAAAACTGTTTTTT.

The chain employs TRBV27 and TRBJ1-4; D unresolved. The germline V gene has CDR1 MNHEY and CDR2 SMNVEV (reference sequence). The V end lost 8 bases, the J end lost 2 bases, and 15 bases lay between the germline ends. The CDR3 sequence is 15 residues long. The CDR3 DNA sequence: TGTGCCAGCCGTAAAAGTGCTCGGACTAATGAAAAACTGTTTTTT. Its translation: CASRKSARTNEKLFF.

The rearrangement links TRBV7-2 to TRBJ2-7, with a possible D match to TRBD2 (8 bases). Germline loops: CDR1 SGHTA, CDR2 FQGNSA. The V end was cut by 4 bases, the J end by 2 bases, with 15 bases between. CDR3 length: 15 amino acids. The DNA of the CDR3 is TGTGCCAGCAGCTCCGGGGGGGGACAGCCCTACGAGCAGTACTTC. Its translation is CASSSGGGQPYEQYF.

The CDR3 region has the DNA TGTGCCAGTAGTATGGGACAGGAGAGCACAGATACGCAGTATTTT. Translating gives CASSMGQESTDTQYF. The chain carries TRBV19 and TRBJ2-3, with 8 bases identical to TRBD1. The J segment lost 0 bases and the V segment lost 3 bases, leaving 2 bases of the junction unmatched. CDR1 and CDR2 from the germline V gene are LNHDA and SQIVND (reference sequence). The CDR3 is 15 residues long.

The CDR3 protein is CAISGDRNYGYTF. The CDR3 DNA follows: TGTGCCATCAGCGGGGACAGAAACTATGGCTACACCTTC. The J gene is TRBJ1-2, the V gene TRBV10-3, with 7 positions matching TRBD1. CDR1 and CDR2 (germline): ENHRY, SYGVKD. The J segment lost 2 bases and the V segment lost 6 bases, leaving 3 bases of the junction unmatched. The CDR3 has 13 residues.

This clone has only a few counts. The chain links TRBV27 to TRBJ2-1; a possible D gene is TRBD2 (5 bases). CDR1 is MNHEY and CDR2 is SMNVEV in the germline V gene (reference sequence). CDR3 length: 13 residues. Trimming took off 4 bases at V and 10 bases at J, with 14 bases between the two ends. CDR3 sequence (DNA): TGTGCCAGCAGTTGGGCCGAGGGTAACGAGCAGTTCTTC. Translating it yields CASSWAEGNEQFF.

This clone was detected once. The CDR3 protein is CASSFQGSYNEQFF. The CDR3 DNA sequence: TGTGCCAGCAGCTTCCAGGGTTCATACAATGAGCAGTTCTTC. J is TRBJ2-1 and V is TRBV7-2, with D perhaps TRBD1 (5 bases). The CDR3 loop spans 14 amino acids. CDR1 and CDR2 (germline): SGHTA, FQGNSA. V dropped 3 bases and J dropped 4 bases, with 10 bases sitting between them.

The chain couples TRBV5-1 to TRBJ2-5; 8 nucleotides agree with TRBD1. The V gene end was trimmed by 4 bases and the J gene end by 2 bases; junction bases not matched to a gene: 7. The CDR3 is made up of 15 amino acids. Germline CDR1 reads SGHRS; CDR2 reads YFSETQ. The CDR3 DNA reads as TGCGCCAGCAGCCGAGGGGACAGGAATCAAGAGACCCAGTACTTC. Its translation: CASSRGDRNQETQYF. Drawing the rest from reference TRBV5-1 and TRBJ2-5, the complete variable domain is KAGVTQTPRYLIKTRGQQVTLSCSPISGHRSVSWYQQTPGQGLQFLFEYFSETQRNKGNFPGRFSGRQFSNSRSEMNVSTLELGDSALYLCASSRGDRNQETQYFGPGTRLLVL.

The chain couples TRBV29-1 to TRBJ1-4; D perhaps matches TRBD1 (6 bases). Trimming removed 4 bases at V and 8 bases at J, with 11 bases between. This CDR3 contains 12 residues. Germline lookup yields CDR1 SQVTM and CDR2 ANQGSEA. The CDR3 is CSVARGNEKLFF. The CDR3 DNA reads TGCAGCGTTGCCAGGGGAAACGAAAAACTGTTTTTT.

The V and J genes are TRBV6-5 and TRBJ1-4; D remains ambiguous. Trimming removed 5 bases at V and 7 bases at J, with 17 bases between. Germline lookup yields CDR1 MNHEY and CDR2 SVGAGI. The CDR3 loop spans 15 amino acids. The CDR3 spells CASSPPPPRGEKLFF. CDR3 nucleotides: TGTGCCAGCAGTCCACCCCCCCCTCGGGGTGAAAAACTGTTTTTT.

V gene TRBV5-1 combines with J gene TRBJ1-1; 7 bases match TRBD1. Per the germline V gene, CDR1 is SGHRS and CDR2 is YFSETQ. Unmatched junction bases numbered 6, after V lost 4 bases and J lost 3 bases. CDR3 length: 14 amino acids. The CDR3 coding sequence is TGCGCCAGCAGCCCAGAGACAGGGTACACTGAAGCTTTCTTT. It encodes CASSPETGYTEAFF. Supplemented by reference TRBV5-1 and TRBJ1-1, the full variable domain reads KAGVTQTPRYLIKTRGQQVTLSCSPISGHRSVSWYQQTPGQGLQFLFEYFSETQRNKGNFPGRFSGRQFSNSRSEMNVSTLELGDSALYLCASSPETGYTEAFFGQGTRLTVV.

The chain recombines TRBV28 with TRBJ1-3, with 7 positions matching TRBD1. Losses at the gene ends were 11 bases for V and 0 bases for J; bases not matched to a gene: 16. Germline CDR1 and CDR2: MDHEN and SYDVKM. This CDR3 is built from 17 residues. The CDR3 spells CASGGRELKNSGNTIYF. Here the CDR3 DNA reads TGTGCCTCAGGGGGGCGGGAACTAAAGAACTCTGGAAACACCATATATTTT.

This rearrangement joins TRBV3-1 (or the pseudogene TRBV3-2) to TRBJ2-1; the D gene is possibly TRBD2 (6 bases). Trimming took off 3 bases at V and 5 bases at J, with 11 bases between the two ends. CDR1 LGHDT and CDR2 YNNKEL come from the germline V gene (reference sequence). This CDR3 region has 14 residues. For the CDR3, the DNA is TGTGCCAGCAGCCAGGGACTCACCAACAATGAGCAGTTCTTC. Translated, it gives CASSQGLTNNEQFF.

The CDR3 protein is CASSLVGQNQPQHF. CDR3 nucleotide sequence: TGTGCCAGCAGCTTAGTTGGGCAAAATCAGCCCCAGCATTTT. This rearrangement joins TRBV7-9 to TRBJ1-5, with D unclear. CDR1 is SEHNR, CDR2 FQNEAQ, per germline (reference sequence). V gave up 1 base and J gave up 4 bases, with 8 bases separating them. This CDR3 is 14 amino acids long.

The chain links TRBV2 to TRBJ1-6, with 7 positions matching TRBD1. The CDR3 loop spans 14 amino acids. Germline CDR1 and CDR2: SNHLY and FYNNEI. Trimming removed 7 bases from V and 7 bases from J; junction bases left unmatched: 7. This chain's CDR3 is CASNKDRTNSPLHF. CDR3 DNA: TGTGCCAGCAACAAGGACAGGACAAATTCACCCCTCCACTTT.

The CDR3: CASSSPRGLTGELFF. CDR3 coding DNA: TGTGCCAGCAGTTCCCCTCGAGGCCTCACCGGGGAGCTGTTTTTT. The V call is TRBV27, the J call TRBJ2-2; D gene ambiguous. Germline values: CDR1 MNHEY, CDR2 SMNVEV (reference sequence). V was trimmed by 4 bases and J by 4 bases, leaving 13 bases between them. The CDR3 is made up of 15 amino acids.

This chain joins TRBV5-8 and TRBJ2-5; 8 bases match TRBD2. J was trimmed by 4 bases and V by 4 bases; bases with no gene match: 9. This CDR3 spans 15 amino acids. Germline V CDR1 and CDR2: SGHTS, YDEGEE. CDR3 in amino acids: CASSDSGGPGETQYF. CDR3 in DNA: TGTGCCAGCAGCGATTCGGGAGGGCCCGGAGAGACCCAGTACTTC.

The chain carries TRBV27 and TRBJ1-1; 7 bases align to TRBD1. CDR1 and CDR2 (germline): MNHEY, SMNVEV (reference sequence). The CDR3 is 14 amino acids. Trimming removed 6 bases from V and 0 bases from J; junction bases left unmatched: 4. Here the CDR3 reads CASRQGPMNTEAFF. In nucleotides, the CDR3 is TGTGCCAGCAGACAGGGGCCTATGAACACTGAAGCTTTCTTT.

This clone came up a few times. In nucleotides, the CDR3 is TGTGCCAGCAGCTTTTCCGGGACAGGGAAGTTGGGAGAGACCCAGTACTTC. It translates to CASSFSGTGKLGETQYF. The chain links TRBV7-9 to TRBJ2-5; 9 bases map to TRBD1. CDR3 length: 17 residues. Germline assignment: CDR1 SEHNR and CDR2 FQNEAQ (reference sequence). The V segment lost 3 bases and the J segment 4 bases; nucleotides outside the gene matches: 12.

The chain is built from TRBV2 and TRBJ2-7, with D perhaps matching TRBD2 (6 bases). This CDR3 has 12 amino acids. V was cut by 6 bases and J by 7 bases, with 13 bases left in between. Germline CDR1 reads SNHLY; CDR2 reads FYNNEI. In DNA, the CDR3 is TGTGCCAGCAGCTTAGGACTAACGGAGCAGTACTTC. Translated, it gives CASSLGLTEQYF.

The rearrangement uses TRBV27 and TRBJ2-7; the match to TRBD1 covers 11 bases. The CDR3 has 15 amino acids. The J segment lost 3 bases and the V segment lost 3 bases, leaving 4 bases of the junction unmatched. Germline V gives CDR1 MNHEY, CDR2 SMNVEV (reference sequence). In nucleotides, the CDR3 is TGTGCCAGCAGTTTTTGGGACAGGGGGATCTACGAGCAGTACTTC. Translating gives CASSFWDRGIYEQYF.

The chain joins TRBV25-1 to TRBJ1-1; maybe TRBD1 (6 bases). Germline V gene lookup returns CDR1 MGHDK and CDR2 SYGVNS. The CDR3 length is 18 residues. The V gene lost 10 bases and the J gene lost 4 bases, with 31 bases spanning the gap. As DNA, the CDR3 is TGTGCCACCGCCAAGAACCCAAGGGGGGGGCTTGGTATCACTGAAGCTTTCTTT. Translation gives CATAKNPRGGLGITEAFF.

V usage is TRBV14 and J usage is TRBJ2-1; maybe TRBD1 (5 bases). With 4 bases removed from V and 3 bases from J, the gap between germline ends came to 13 bases. The CDR3 has 15 residues. Looked up from germline, CDR1 is SGHDN and CDR2 is FVKESK. CDR3 nucleotide sequence: TGTGCCAGCAGCCCCCTAGGGGTGGGCTACAATGAGCAGTTCTTC. Its translation is CASSPLGVGYNEQFF.

V is TRBV2 and J is TRBJ2-3; 9 nucleotides agree with TRBD2. The CDR3 covers 15 residues. V was clipped by 9 bases and J by 6 bases; unmatched bases: 13. Germline CDR1 reads SNHLY; CDR2 reads FYNNEI. The CDR3 DNA sequence: TGTGCCAGTGGTCCTAGCGGGACCGCGTATGATACGCAGTATTTT. It codes for CASGPSGTAYDTQYF.

This sequence joins TRBV12-5 and TRBJ2-3, with D possibly being TRBD2 (5 bases). With 9 bases removed from V and 4 bases from J, the gap between germline ends came to 20 bases. CDR3 length: 15 residues. The germline V gene has CDR1 LGHNT and CDR2 FRNRAP. The CDR3 is CASGPMSGIPDTQYF. The CDR3 coding sequence is TGTGCTAGCGGCCCTATGTCGGGAATCCCAGATACGCAGTATTTT.